A selection of T cell receptor beta chains follows, all from one sample in a study of T cells after yellow fever vaccination. MiXCR, run by TCRdb on the 5' RACE reads, gives a single entry per CDR3 protein. The sample lists 300,000 to 400,000 distinct CDR3 sequences; under 7.5% were seen once. Here the sequenced sample was PBMCs, taken 5 days after the yellow fever booster vaccination. All receptors come from a man aged 25 to 40 who received the YFV17D yellow fever vaccine. Each CDR3 is given without its conserved first and last residue.

>TRBV20-1|TRBJ2-5
SVNLAGVETQY
>TRBV28|TRBJ2-7
ASSSAPLLYEQY
>TRBV20-1|TRBJ2-1
SASGLAGAVSYNEQF
>TRBV7-2|TRBJ2-3
ASSLARHTDTQY
>TRBV7-7|TRBJ2-2
ASSTGTGGTGELF
>TRBV5-1|TRBJ2-5
ASSLIAGGDETQY
>TRBV20-1|TRBJ2-1
SASQAASYNEQF
>TRBV5-6|TRBJ2-7
ASSGTGGYEQY
>TRBV20-1|TRBJ1-4
SARSGTGNEKLF
>TRBV19|TRBJ2-3
ASSPLGGASNTQY
>TRBV20-1|TRBJ2-2
SAREDRGLTGYTGELF
>TRBV20-1|TRBJ2-7
SAWDWSYEQY
>TRBV12-3/TRBV12-4|TRBJ1-1
ASSPQGAKNTEAF
>TRBV10-1|TRBJ1-4
ASSPGQGHEKLF
>TRBV7-2|TRBJ2-1
ASSLGQAHNEQF
>TRBV6-4|TRBJ2-3
ASSQGHTDTQY
>TRBV7-2|TRBJ2-3
ASSVRSGAPDTQY
>TRBV3-1|TRBJ2-1
ASSRTGVGEQF
>TRBV7-2|TRBJ2-1
ASSRTSGSIGEQF
>TRBV29-1|TRBJ2-5
SVVGARQETQY
>TRBV5-4|TRBJ2-2
ASRAGSPNTGELF
>TRBV6-1|TRBJ2-7
ATQQWQGADEQY
>TRBV7-2|TRBJ2-7
ASSSQAGTYEQY
>TRBV7-9|TRBJ2-1
ASSYLAGVNEQF
>TRBV6-2/TRBV6-3|TRBJ2-6
ASTPTSSSGANVLT
>TRBV28|TRBJ2-7
ASSLGGGRQRYEQY
>TRBV7-6|TRBJ2-5
ASSNARRPGETQY
>TRBV12-3/TRBV12-4|TRBJ2-3
ASRYRGSTDTQY
>TRBV5-1|TRBJ2-4
ASSRQPEILAKNIQY
>TRBV4-3|TRBJ2-7
ASSQDSTIPFEQY
>TRBV21-1|TRBJ1-5
ASSNLNGGVNQPQH
>TRBV5-8|TRBJ2-5
ASSLALVVETQY